This entry describes one TCR beta chain. Its antigen remains unknown. A much larger clone differs by one base, so this may be a read error. No conserved phenylalanine or tryptophan ends this CDR3, so it is likely a read error. TCRdb re-called the reads with MiXCR, one entry per CDR3 protein. The repertoire holds roughly 150,000 distinct CDR3 sequences, less than 25% seen once, with about 25% in the top ten. This entry is derived from a study of T cell repertoires in cytomegalovirus infection. Across the whole study: Public TCR beta signatures provided an indication of both CMV infection and a matching HLA type. Findings and caveats of the study: There were HLA-C-restricted CMV-specific TCR beta clonotypes dominating the ex vivo response.

The source is a human donor in good health (CMV status not recorded). Some clones in this sample may be carry-over from other donors' samples. This sample comprised CD8+ T cells from cultured PBMCs, obtained from culture after CMV antigen stimulation.

The CDR3 protein is CASSSGQNYGYTY. The CDR3 nucleotides read TGTGCCAGCAGCTCGGGACAGAACTATGGCTACACCTAC. V is TRBV7-8 and J is TRBJ1-2; 7 bases are shared with TRBD1. This CDR3 is built from 13 residues. Germline trimming cut 4 bases from V and 2 bases from J; bases unmatched to any gene: 1. In germline, CDR1 is SGHVS, CDR2 FQNEAQ.